Listed here are 30 T cell receptor beta chains from one sample, sequenced in a study of cytomegalovirus exposure and HLA in healthy donors. Use of 60 Vbeta and 13 Jbeta primers characterized the PCR. TCRdb's table, derived via immunoSEQ multiplex PCR, lists solely in-frame clones and lacks some. This table holds 100,000 to 150,000 clones, roughly 15% found once. The sample was PBMCs. The receptors were gathered from a female donor in good health and CMV-seropositive.

This rearrangement joins TRBV19 to TRBJ2-7, with 11 bases that match TRBD1. The germline V gene encodes CDR1 LNHDA and CDR2 SQIVND (reference sequence). Germline trimming cut 5 bases from V and 4 bases from J; bases unmatched to any gene: 7. CDR3 length equals 15 residues. CDR3 loop: CASSGRDRGFYEQYF. As DNA, the CDR3 is TGTGCCAGTAGTGGCCGGGACAGGGGGTTTTACGAGCAGTACTTC.

This clone was seen more than once but under ten times. The chain carries TRBV6-6 and TRBJ2-4; 7 bases are a match to TRBD1. The CDR3 runs 14 residues. Germline CDR1 reads MNHNY; CDR2 reads SVGAGI (reference sequence). The ends lost 6 bases at V and 7 bases at J; junction bases unmatched: 9. Written as DNA, the CDR3 is TGTGCCAGCAGCAATGGACAGGCGGTTAACATTCAGTACTTC. It specifies CASSNGQAVNIQYF.

The chain uses TRBV5-8 and TRBJ2-3; D might be TRBD2 (6 bases). The CDR3 is 12 residues long. Trimming removed 4 bases at V and 6 bases at J, with 9 bases between. Per the germline V gene, CDR1 is SGHTS and CDR2 is YDEGEE. CDR3 residues: CASSLREDTQYF. CDR3 nucleotide sequence: TGTGCCAGCAGCCTTCGGGAGGATACGCAGTATTTT.

CDR3: CASSRQGLTDTQYF. The CDR3 DNA follows: TGTGCCAGCAGCCGACAGGGACTCACAGATACGCAGTATTTT. The chain couples TRBV7-9 to TRBJ2-3; a weak D match, TRBD1 (7 bases). The CDR3 has 14 amino acids. The ends were cut back, 5 bases at V and 2 bases at J, with 11 bases in the middle. Germline CDR1 reads SEHNR; CDR2 reads FQNEAQ (reference sequence).

This clone has more than one count but fewer than ten. The DNA of the CDR3 is TGTGCCAGCAGCTTACTAGGACAGGGTAGCGAGCAGTACTTC. It yields the protein CASSLLGQGSEQYF. The chain has TRBV7-8 and TRBJ2-7; 8 bases map to TRBD1. Trimming removed 2 bases from V and 6 bases from J; junction bases left unmatched: 6. Germline CDR1 SGHVS, CDR2 FQNEAQ. This CDR3 has 14 residues.

V usage is TRBV4-1 and J usage is TRBJ1-2; no clear D. The CDR3 extends over 14 amino acids. Germline lookup yields CDR1 MGHRA and CDR2 YSYEKL. The germline V and J ends were trimmed by 0 bases and 1 base, with 6 bases remaining between them. The CDR3 sequence: CASSQEARNYGYTF. In DNA form, the CDR3 reads TGCGCCAGCAGCCAAGAGGCACGTAACTATGGCTACACCTTC.

This clone came up a few times. This rearrangement joins TRBV19 to TRBJ2-5; TRBD2 matches at 7 bases. The length of the CDR3 is 13 residues. V was clipped by 5 bases and J by 9 bases; unmatched bases: 9. Germline V gene data show CDR1 as LNHDA and CDR2 as SQIVND (reference sequence). The CDR3 DNA is TGTGCCAGTAGTCCCCCCGGGAGCGGGGCCCAGTACTTC. Its protein is CASSPPGSGAQYF.

The chain joins TRBV5-1 to TRBJ2-6, with a possible D match to TRBD1 (5 bases). There are 17 residues in the CDR3. CDR1 SGHRS and CDR2 YFSETQ come from the germline V gene. V shed 0 bases and J shed 1 base, with 11 bases lying between them. The CDR3 sequence is CASSLEGYGSGANVLTF. The CDR3 coding sequence is TGCGCCAGCAGCTTGGAGGGGTACGGTTCTGGGGCCAACGTCCTGACTTTC.

For this clone: Other DNA sequences in the same sample also yield this CDR3. The CDR3 bases are TGTGCCTGGAGTGTATCCGCACAGGGCGACACTGAAGCTTTCTTT. Amino acids: CAWSVSAQGDTEAFF. V gene TRBV30 combines with J gene TRBJ1-1; tentative D call: TRBD1 (6 bases). CDR3 length: 15 amino acids. V gave up 0 bases and J gave up 3 bases, with 14 bases separating them. Germline loops: CDR1 GTSNPN, CDR2 SVGIG (reference sequence).

This clone was seen a handful of times. The CDR3: CASSFGRGTEAFF. The DNA for the CDR3 is TGTGCCAGCAGTTTCGGTCGGGGCACTGAAGCTTTCTTT. The chain has TRBV6-5 and TRBJ1-1; D not resolved. This CDR3 is 13 amino acids long. V shed 4 bases and J shed 4 bases, with 10 bases lying between them. The V gene's germline CDR1 is MNHEY and CDR2 SVGAGI.

This clone was seen a few times. J is TRBJ2-5 and V is TRBV6-5, with D maybe TRBD2 (5 bases). Per germline, CDR1 MNHEY and CDR2 SVGAGI. V was trimmed by 0 bases and J by 7 bases, leaving 12 bases between them. The length of the CDR3 is 14 residues. The CDR3 protein is CASSYSLTRGTQYF. The CDR3 DNA is TGTGCCAGCAGTTACTCGTTAACCCGGGGGACCCAGTACTTC.

A few counts support this clone. This chain uses TRBV7-9 with TRBJ2-7; 8 bases fit TRBD1. Unmatched junction bases numbered 5, after V lost 1 base and J lost 3 bases. The germline gives CDR1 SEHNR, CDR2 FQNEAQ (reference sequence). The CDR3 runs to 15 residues. CDR3 region: CASSLVAGGLYEQYF. The CDR3 region has the DNA TGTGCCAGCAGCTTAGTTGCAGGGGGCCTCTACGAGCAGTACTTC.

V and J are TRBV7-9 and TRBJ2-2; 7 bases line up with TRBD2. The CDR3 sequence is 16 residues long. The ends lost 3 bases at V and 3 bases at J; junction bases unmatched: 7. The germline gives CDR1 SEHNR, CDR2 FQNEAQ (reference sequence). The CDR3 DNA reads as TGTGCCAGCAGCTTTGGGTCTAGCGGCCACACCGGGGAGCTGTTTTTT. Its protein is CASSFGSSGHTGELFF.

V is TRBV4-3 and J is TRBJ1-2; the D is unclear. V lost 0 bases to trimming and J lost 2 bases, with 7 bases between them. CDR1 is LGHNA, CDR2 YSLEER, per germline. CDR3 length: 14 residues. Written as DNA, the CDR3 is TGCGCCAGCAGCCAAGATGCGGGGAACTATGGCTACACCTTC. This codes for CASSQDAGNYGYTF.

V usage is TRBV7-9 and J usage is TRBJ2-3, with a possible D match to TRBD2 (5 bases). The V and J ends lost 1 base and 6 bases respectively, with 17 bases between them. The CDR3 sequence is 16 residues long. The germline V gene has CDR1 SEHNR and CDR2 FQNEAQ (reference sequence). The CDR3 region has the DNA TGTGCCAGCAGCTTAGATGGCGTGGGAGCCCGGGATACGCAGTATTTT. This sequence encodes CASSLDGVGARDTQYF.

There are a few counts of this clone. V and J are TRBV11-2 and TRBJ1-1, with 7 bases that match TRBD1. Germline values: CDR1 SGHAT, CDR2 FQNNGV. V shed 1 base and J 0 bases; nucleotides not matched to a gene: 8. The CDR3 extends over 17 amino acids. CDR3 region: CASSLVLGTAMNTEAFF. For the CDR3, the DNA is TGTGCCAGCAGCTTAGTACTAGGGACAGCGATGAACACTGAAGCTTTCTTT.

In this sample, this clone turned up a few times. J is TRBJ2-2 and V is TRBV2, with D hard to call. Germline assignment: CDR1 SNHLY and CDR2 FYNNEI. The ends were cut back, 4 bases at V and 1 base at J, with 7 bases in the middle. This CDR3 spans 14 amino acids. This chain's CDR3 is CASSGLRNTGELFF. In DNA form, the CDR3 reads TGTGCCAGCAGTGGGCTTCGGAACACCGGGGAGCTGTTTTTT.

This clone was detected only a few times. The chain recombines TRBV19 with TRBJ2-5; 9 bases agree with TRBD1. The germline gives CDR1 LNHDA, CDR2 SQIVND (reference sequence). V trimming: 8 bases; J trimming: 5 bases; junction bases outside the gene matches: 12. The CDR3 contains 15 residues. Written as DNA, the CDR3 is TGTGCCAGTCGATACAGGGGGCGCGAGTTTGAGACCCAGTACTTC. Translation: CASRYRGREFETQYF.

This clone has a handful of counts. This chain's CDR3 is CASSVSSSTDTQYF. The DNA for the CDR3 is TGTGCCAGCAGCGTTTCGTCCAGCACAGATACGCAGTATTTT. The chain has TRBV9 and TRBJ2-3, with D uncertain. Germline V gene sequence: CDR1 SGDLS, CDR2 YYNGEE. With 2 bases removed from V and 0 bases from J, the gap between germline ends came to 7 bases. The CDR3 extends over 14 amino acids.

The chain recombines TRBV5-1 with TRBJ1-1; TRBD1 agrees at 9 bases. This CDR3 contains 15 residues. V lost 0 bases and J lost 3; bases outside the gene matches: 3. Germline-derived CDR1 and CDR2 are SGHRS and YFSETQ. The CDR3 nucleotides are TGCGCCAGCAGCTTGGGGTGGGACAGGGACACTGAAGCTTTCTTT. Amino acids: CASSLGWDRDTEAFF.

The J gene is TRBJ2-1, the V gene TRBV27; 13 bases map to TRBD2. Trimming removed 4 bases from V and 12 bases from J; junction bases left unmatched: 9. Germline CDR1 reads MNHEY; CDR2 reads SMNVEV (reference sequence). The CDR3 covers 15 residues. CDR3 sequence: CASSYGTSGAMGQFF. In DNA, the CDR3 is TGTGCCAGCAGTTATGGGACTAGCGGGGCAATGGGGCAGTTCTTC.

This clone was recorded a few times. V gene TRBV5-6 combines with J gene TRBJ1-2, with 7 bases lining up with TRBD1. Germline loops: CDR1 SGHDT, CDR2 YYEEEE. With V trimmed by 4 bases and J by 1 base, 16 bases remained unmatched. The CDR3 runs 18 residues. CDR3 region: CASSSKTGRRGNNYGYTF. The CDR3, as DNA: TGTGCCAGCAGCAGTAAGACAGGGCGAAGGGGGAATAACTATGGCTACACCTTC. Complete variable domain (other parts from reference TRBV5-6 and TRBJ1-2): DAGVTQSPTHLIKTRGQQVTLRCSPKSGHDTVSWYQQALGQGPQFIFQYYEEEERQRGNFPDRFSGHQFPNYSSELNVNALLLGDSALYLCASSSKTGRRGNNYGYTFGSGTRLTVV.

The CDR3 DNA reads as TGTGCCAGCTGCACTAACACTGAAGCTTTCTTT. Translated, it gives CASCTNTEAFF. The chain couples TRBV6-1 to TRBJ1-1, with D unresolved. The CDR3 totals 11 residues. Germline CDR1 is MNHNS and CDR2 is SASEGT. V was trimmed by 8 bases and J by 2 bases, leaving 6 bases between them.

The V and J genes are TRBV7-2 and TRBJ2-3; 9 bases match TRBD2. Looked up from germline, CDR1 is SGHTA and CDR2 is FQGNSA. V gave up 1 base and J gave up 5 bases; unmatched junction bases: 7. CDR3 size: 16 residues. As DNA, the CDR3 is TGTGCCAGCAGCTTAGACCCGGCGGGAGGGATAGATACGCAGTATTTT. Its protein product is CASSLDPAGGIDTQYF.

J is TRBJ2-6 and V is TRBV7-9; 9 nucleotides match TRBD1. The CDR3 totals 15 residues. The germline CDR1 and CDR2 sequences are SEHNR and FQNEAQ (reference sequence). V lost 5 bases, J lost 8 bases, and 7 bases stayed unmatched. The CDR3 DNA follows: TGTGCCAGCAGCGCCGGGACAGGGAGTCCCAACGTCCTGACTTTC. This translates into CASSAGTGSPNVLTF.

The CDR3 is CASSWASGRGTDTQYF. In DNA, the CDR3 is TGTGCCAGCAGCTGGGCTAGCGGGAGAGGCACAGATACGCAGTATTTT. The chain uses TRBV5-6 and TRBJ2-3; 10 nucleotides match TRBD2. With V trimmed by 3 bases and J by 1 base, 5 bases remained unmatched. CDR1 is SGHDT, CDR2 YYEEEE, per germline. There are 16 residues in the CDR3. Full variable domain (remainder filled in from reference TRBV5-6 and TRBJ2-3): DAGVTQSPTHLIKTRGQQVTLRCSPKSGHDTVSWYQQALGQGPQFIFQYYEEEERQRGNFPDRFSGHQFPNYSSELNVNALLLGDSALYLCASSWASGRGTDTQYFGPGTRLTVL.

The chain carries TRBV25-1 and TRBJ1-4, with TRBD1 as a possible D gene (6 bases). Germline lookup yields CDR1 MGHDK and CDR2 SYGVNS. V shed 5 bases and J shed 8 bases, with 21 bases lying between them. This CDR3 region has 16 residues. The CDR3 spells CASSPGTFLGSEKLFF. The CDR3 coding sequence is TGTGCCAGCAGTCCCGGGACATTTCTTGGGAGCGAAAAACTGTTTTTT.

This clone has a handful of counts. The rearrangement uses TRBV6-5 and TRBJ1-1; a weak D match, TRBD1 (6 bases). Trimming stripped 10 bases from V and 7 bases from J, with 25 bases between. The CDR3 loop spans 15 amino acids. Per the germline V gene, CDR1 is MNHEY and CDR2 is SVGAGI. The CDR3: CAIRETGLEQGEAFF. CDR3 bases: TGTGCCATCCGGGAAACAGGGTTAGAACAAGGTGAAGCTTTCTTT.

This clone has more than one count but fewer than ten. The V and J genes are TRBV30 and TRBJ2-7; D remains ambiguous. V was trimmed by 3 bases and J by 6 bases, leaving 15 bases between them. The CDR3 is 13 residues long. The V gene's germline CDR1 is GTSNPN and CDR2 SVGIG (reference sequence). CDR3 amino acids: CAWSVCSRCEQYF. For the CDR3, the DNA is TGTGCCTGGAGCGTCTGCTCGCGGTGCGAGCAGTACTTC. The whole variable domain, remainder taken from reference TRBV30 and TRBJ2-7, is SQTIHQWPATLVQPVGSPLSLECTVEGTSNPNLYWYRQAAGRGLQLLFYSVGIGQISSEVPQNLSASRPQDRQFILSSKKLLLSDSGFYLCAWSVCSRCEQYFGPGTRLTVT.

The chain couples TRBV2 to TRBJ2-5, with TRBD1 matching 9 bases. The CDR3 covers 15 residues. Losses at the gene ends were 0 bases for V and 3 bases for J; bases not matched to a gene: 2. Germline V gene data show CDR1 as SNHLY and CDR2 as FYNNEI. CDR3 DNA: TGTGCCAGCAGTGAAGCTAGGACAGGGGAAGAGACCCAGTACTTC. Translated: CASSEARTGEETQYF.